This TCR beta chain was found in a study of T cells expressing NK-cell markers. The study's findings and limits: In a handful of donors, dominant NKG2C+ clonotypes were roughly 1.0-8% of CD8+ T cells. These clonotypes also led the CD3+CD56-NKG2C+ fraction in a handful of donors.

TCRdb reprocessed the 5' RACE reads and reports one entry per CDR3 protein, with no DNA. This sample lists about 430,000 distinct CDR3 sequences; its ten largest clones have more than 1.4%. On this clonotype: Its antigen is undetermined.

This CDR3 spans 16 amino acids. CDR1 and CDR2 from the germline V gene are LNHDA and SQIVND (reference sequence). The V and J genes are TRBV19 and TRBJ1-1; TCRdb's assignment of TRBD1 cannot be checked, as there is no DNA. The receptor comes from a woman aged 50 to 65 in good health. The specimen was blood T cells: a sorted CD56 or NKG2C T cell subset, CD4+ or CD8+ T cells, or bulk PBMC T cells (not recorded which). CDR3 sequence reads: CASSSNWGGFVTEAFF.